This is a list of T cell receptor beta chains from one sample in a study of metastatic and nonmetastatic thyroid tumors. TCRdb reanalyzed the PCR reads with MiXCR. The table shows 20,000 to 25,000 clones, with approximately 13% occurring only once. Material: blood. The receptors derive from a female donor with papillary thyroid cancer or a benign thyroid nodule (not recorded which). Some clones in this sample may be carry-over from other donors' samples. CDR3s include the opening cysteine and the closing phenylalanine or tryptophan. A D gene is named only where the DNA matches it firmly. The size entry is marked missing in some rows and otherwise reads once, few, many or a size class.

15,NA,TRBD2,TRBV5-1,TRBJ2-3,TGCGCCAGCAGCTTGTACGGCGGGAGGGAGGATACGCAGTATTTT,CASSLYGGREDTQYF
17,NA,NA,TRBV7-3,TRBJ2-1,TGTGGCAGCAGCCTCAGTCCGGCGGGACCAGCGTTAAATGAGCAGTTCTTC,CGSSLSPAGPALNEQFF
16,many,NA,TRBV12-3/TRBV12-4,TRBJ1-1,TGTGCCAGCAGTTTCCACCCCCAAAGTTTGAACACTGAAGCTTTCTTT,CASSFHPQSLNTEAFF
14,NA,NA,TRBV2,TRBJ2-5,TGTGCCAGCGGCGGGCAGGGCAGCGGGGAGACCCAGTACTTC,CASGGQGSGETQYF
14,few,NA,TRBV5-4,TRBJ2-1,TGTGCCAGCAGCTTAGCCACCGGGGACAATGAACAGTTCTTC,CASSLATGDNEQFF
13,many,TRBD1,TRBV20-1,TRBJ1-2,TGCAGTGCTAGGCCGGGACAGTACTATGGCTACACCTTC,CSARPGQYYGYTF
15,few,TRBD1,TRBV28,TRBJ1-1,TGTGCCAACAGCCCCCCCGGACAGGGGAACACTGAATCTTTCTTT,CANSPPGQGNTESFF
10,few,NA,TRBV7-9,TRBJ1-5,TGTGCCAGCAGCTACAACAGGGTTCCCTTT,CASSYNRVPF
13,many,NA,TRBV4-2,TRBJ1-2,TGTGCCAGCAGCCAAGATCAATCCTATGGCTACACCTTC,CASSQDQSYGYTF
15,many,NA,TRBV15,TRBJ1-5,TGTGCCACCAGCAGAGATAGGACGTCGGGATGGCCCCAGCATTTT,CATSRDRTSGWPQHF
14,many,NA,TRBV28,TRBJ1-1,TGTGCCAGCAGCCCATCAGGGTTTGGAACTGAAGCTTTCTTT,CASSPSGFGTEAFF
14,few,NA,TRBV19,TRBJ2-7,TGTGCCAGTAGTTGGTCGAGGGACTCCTACGAGCAGTACTTC,CASSWSRDSYEQYF
14,many,NA,TRBV19,TRBJ2-7,TGTGCCAGTAGTATCGAAAGGTCATCCTACGAGCAGTACTTC,CASSIERSSYEQYF
13,many,NA,TRBV7-8,TRBJ1-2,TGTGCCAGCTCCCCGGGGGTATCCGATGGCTACACCTTC,CASSPGVSDGYTF
13,many,NA,TRBV5-1,TRBJ2-3,TGCGCCAGCAGCCCCGGAGCTGAAGATACGCAGTATTTT,CASSPGAEDTQYF
14,few,TRBD1,TRBV6-1,TRBJ1-4,TGTGCCAGCAACGAACCGGGACAGGGCGAAAAACTGTTTTTT,CASNEPGQGEKLFF
17,NA,TRBD1,TRBV5-1,TRBJ1-6,TGCGCCAGCAGCCTGGATGCTCGGGACAGGGATAATTCACCCCTCCACTTT,CASSLDARDRDNSPLHF
12,many,NA,TRBV30,TRBJ2-1,TGTGCCTGGAGTGTTCTAGGCAATGAGCAGTTCTTC,CAWSVLGNEQFF
14,many,NA,TRBV6-1,TRBJ1-5,TGTGCCACCCAGGGGTTCGTCAGCAATCAGCCCCAGCATTTT,CATQGFVSNQPQHF
12,NA,TRBD1,TRBV24-1,TRBJ1-3,TGTGCCACCAGTGACCGGGACAGGCCCATATATTTT,CATSDRDRPIYF
14,many,NA,TRBV7-8,TRBJ2-7,TGTGCCAGCAGCTTGGACAGTCGCTCCTACGAGCAGTACTTC,CASSLDSRSYEQYF
17,many,NA,TRBV7-9,TRBJ2-5,TGTGCCAGCAGCACCCCGGTGGTTTGGGGCCAGGGTGAGACCCAGTACTTC,CASSTPVVWGQGETQYF
17,once,NA,TRBV11-2,TRBJ2-7,TGTGCCAGCAGCTTGAGTGTGGCGGAGAGGGCCACCTACGAGCAGTACTTC,CASSLSVAERATYEQYF
16,many,NA,TRBV7-3,TRBJ2-2,TGTGCCAGCAGCTACCAGGGAAGGGGGAACCCCGGGGAGCTGTTTTTT,CASSYQGRGNPGELFF
12,many,NA,TRBV12-5,TRBJ1-1,TGTGCTAGTGGTTTGATGAACACTGAAGCTTTCTTT,CASGLMNTEAFF
15,many,NA,TRBV6-6,TRBJ1-2,TGTGCCAGCAGTTACTCGGCGGCGGTAATTTATGGCTACACCTTC,CASSYSAAVIYGYTF
19,medium-sized,TRBD2,TRBV6-2/TRBV6-3,TRBJ2-1,TGTGCCAGCAGTTATCTGGGACTAGCGGGAGGGAGCTCCTACAATGAGCAGTTCTTC,CASSYLGLAGGSSYNEQFF